Presented here are 32 T cell receptor beta chains from one specimen sequenced in a study of regulatory T cells in long-lasting Graves disease. Time point described: newly diagnosed GD, antithyroid drugs for less than 3 months. The TCR library was made from RNA extracted from PBMCs. Building of the TCR beta libraries involved iRepertoire HTBI primers and Arm-PCR of CDR3 regions. TCRdb processed the multiplex PCR reads anew with MiXCR; each CDR3 protein has one entry. The sample records 200,000 to 250,000 distinct CDR3 sequences, roughly 20% being singletons. This same sample was also part of a study on T cells in Graves' hyperthyroidism and ophthalmopathy.

The source was peripheral blood mononuclear cells (PBMCs), collected at new diagnosis, from a patient treated with antithyroid drugs. The receptors originated from a woman aged 30 to 39 with Graves disease.

This clonotype was detected ten times or more. V gene TRBV15 combines with J gene TRBJ1-5, with D maybe TRBD1 (5 bases). The CDR3 loop spans 15 amino acids. CDR1 LNHNV and CDR2 YYDKDF come from the germline V gene (reference sequence). The ends were cut back, 5 bases at V and 0 bases at J, with 11 bases in the middle. This CDR3 is CATSGGGSSNQPQHF. The CDR3 bases are TGTGCCACCAGCGGGGGGGGTAGTAGCAATCAGCCCCAGCATTTT.

This clonotype was recorded at least ten times. The chain combines TRBV2 with TRBJ2-7, with TRBD2 matching over 9 bases. The junction had 3 bases not matched to a gene; V was cut back by 1 base and J by 5 bases. The V gene's germline CDR1 is SNHLY and CDR2 FYNNEI. The CDR3 extends over 14 amino acids. Here the CDR3 reads CASSEGGRVNEQYF. DNA of the CDR3: TGTGCCAGCAGTGAAGGCGGGAGGGTAAACGAGCAGTACTTC.

This chain joins TRBV28 and TRBJ1-1; 10 nucleotides align to TRBD1. The CDR3 loop spans 16 amino acids. V gave up 5 bases and J gave up 0 bases; unmatched junction bases: 6. Germline V gene data show CDR1 as MDHEN and CDR2 as SYDVKM. CDR3 sequence (DNA): TGTGCCAGCAGTACGGACAGGGGGTTGATGAACACTGAAGCTTTCTTT. Encoded protein: CASSTDRGLMNTEAFF.

The rearrangement joins TRBV11-2 to TRBJ2-7, with 7 bases matching TRBD1. This CDR3 is built from 16 residues. The ends lost 5 bases at V and 0 bases at J; junction bases unmatched: 10. Germline CDR1 is SGHAT and CDR2 is FQNNGV. The CDR3 nucleotides are TGTGCCAGCAGCCGTTTACAGGGGCAAAGCTCCTACGAGCAGTACTTC. Amino acids: CASSRLQGQSSYEQYF.

CDR3 loop: CAWSVLGRGDTQYF. The CDR3, as DNA: TGTGCCTGGAGTGTACTGGGTCGGGGAGATACGCAGTATTTT. V gene TRBV30 combines with J gene TRBJ2-3, with D possibly being TRBD2 (5 bases). CDR1 and CDR2 from the germline V gene are GTSNPN and SVGIG (reference sequence). The V end lost 0 bases, the J end lost 5 bases, and 12 bases lay between the germline ends. The CDR3 is 14 residues long.

This clonotype was seen repeatedly, ten times or more. Since a much larger clone is just one base distant, this may be a read error. This is likely a read error, given that the CDR3 carries no conserved phenylalanine or tryptophan at its end. The genes are TRBV2 and TRBJ1-2; 10 bases map to TRBD1. The V and J ends lost 5 bases and 5 bases, in that order; junction bases with no gene match: 8. This CDR3 is built from 15 residues. From germline, CDR1 is SNHLY and CDR2 FYNNEI. In DNA, the CDR3 is TGTGCCAGCAGTACCGACAGGGGGCAAGAGTATGGCTACACCCTC. Its protein product is CASSTDRGQEYGYTL.

This clonotype appeared a single time. The chain carries TRBV11-2 and TRBJ2-1, with TRBD1 matching over 9 bases. The CDR3 totals 16 residues. In germline, CDR1 is SGHAT, CDR2 FQNNGV. The V segment lost 1 base and the J segment 1 base; nucleotides outside the gene matches: 2. In DNA, the CDR3 is TGTGCCAGCAGCTTAGGACAGGGGGGGTCCTACAATGAGCAGTTCTTC. It encodes CASSLGQGGSYNEQFF.

The rearrangement uses TRBV27 and TRBJ1-1; a weak D match, TRBD1 (6 bases). This CDR3 region has 15 residues. The germline gives CDR1 MNHEY, CDR2 SMNVEV (reference sequence). Trimming removed 5 bases from V and 1 base from J, with 14 bases in between. The CDR3 nucleotides are TGTGCCAGCAGTAAAACCGGGACACGGAACACTGAAGCTTTCTTT. Its protein is CASSKTGTRNTEAFF.

This clonotype occurred many times. The V and J genes are TRBV6-2 or TRBV6-3 and TRBJ1-1, with D uncertain. V was trimmed by 2 bases and J by 0 bases, leaving 7 bases between them. This CDR3 is built from 14 residues. Germline lookup yields CDR1 MNHEY and CDR2 SVGEGT. The CDR3 DNA reads TGTGCCAGCAGTTACGGAAGGGTGAACACTGAAGCTTTCTTT. It codes for CASSYGRVNTEAFF.

This clonotype has ten or more counts. The chain recombines TRBV4-1 with TRBJ1-2; 9 bases fit TRBD1. The V gene end was trimmed by 4 bases and the J gene end by 14 bases; junction bases not matched to a gene: 8. The CDR3 is 12 amino acids. In germline, CDR1 is MGHRA, CDR2 YSYEKL. The CDR3 coding sequence is TGCGCCAGCAGCCGGATGGGACAGGGAAGAACCTTC. Its protein product is CASSRMGQGRTF.

This clonotype was counted many times. This chain uses TRBV11-1 with TRBJ2-1, with a tentative D call TRBD2 (5 bases). With 1 base removed from V and 0 bases from J, the gap between germline ends came to 13 bases. Germline loops: CDR1 SGHAT, CDR2 FQDESV (reference sequence). The CDR3 runs 17 residues. This CDR3 reads CASSLVPAAPSYNEQFF. CDR3 DNA sequence: TGTGCCAGCAGCTTAGTGCCAGCGGCCCCCTCCTACAATGAGCAGTTCTTC. The full variable domain, in which reference TRBV11-1 and TRBJ2-1 provide the parts outside the CDR3, is EAEVAQSPRYKITEKSQAVAFWCDPISGHATLYWYRQILGQGPELLVQFQDESVVDDSQLPKDRFSAERLKGVDSTLKIQPAELGDSAMYLCASSLVPAAPSYNEQFFGPGTRLTVL.

Ten or more counts support this clonotype. The chain combines TRBV27 with TRBJ1-2; TRBD1 aligns across 11 bases. V lost 5 bases to trimming and J lost 4 bases; unmatched junction nucleotides: 6. Germline assignment: CDR1 MNHEY and CDR2 SMNVEV (reference sequence). The CDR3 is made up of 15 amino acids. The CDR3 DNA follows: TGTGCCAGCAGTCCACGGACAGGGGGCCTCTATGGCTACACCTTC. Protein: CASSPRTGGLYGYTF.

This clonotype was counted many times. This sequence joins TRBV20-1 and TRBJ2-1; D is perhaps TRBD1 (5 bases). The germline V gene has CDR1 DFQATT and CDR2 SNEGSKA (reference sequence). This CDR3 spans 11 amino acids. The CDR3 here is CSAPRGYEQFF. The CDR3, as DNA: TGCAGCGCTCCAAGGGGCTATGAGCAGTTCTTC.

This clonotype showed up just once. The V call is TRBV11-2, the J call TRBJ2-1; 7 bases are shared with TRBD2. This CDR3 is built from 18 residues. Losses at the gene ends were 0 bases for V and 3 bases for J; bases not matched to a gene: 11. Germline-derived CDR1 and CDR2 are SGHAT and FQNNGV. Here the CDR3 reads CASSLDIRRESVYNEQFF. The DNA for the CDR3 is TGTGCCAGCAGCTTAGATATTCGGCGGGAGTCCGTCTACAATGAGCAGTTCTTC.

Many counts were recorded for this clonotype. The chain combines TRBV2 with TRBJ2-7, with a tentative D call TRBD1 (5 bases). Trimming pared 6 bases from V and 4 bases from J, leaving 13 bases between. This CDR3 has 13 amino acids. Per germline, CDR1 SNHLY and CDR2 FYNNEI. CDR3 sequence (DNA): TGTGCCAGCAGGGCAAGGGGTCGATACGAGCAGTACTTC. Amino acid sequence: CASRARGRYEQYF. Together with reference TRBV2 and TRBJ2-7, the CDR3 gives the full variable domain: EPEVTQTPSHQVTQMGQEVILRCVPISNHLYFYWYRQILGQKVEFLVSFYNNEISEKSEIFDDQFSVERPDGSNFTLKIRSTKLEDSAMYFCASRARGRYEQYFGPGTRLTVT.

This clonotype was recorded at least ten times. J is TRBJ2-3 and V is TRBV2; TRBD2 aligns across 13 bases. V was pared by 6 bases and J by 3 bases, with 3 bases of the junction left unmatched. CDR1 is SNHLY, CDR2 FYNNEI, per germline. The CDR3 is 15 amino acids. CDR3 DNA: TGTGCCAGCAGGGGGACTAGCGGGAATACAGATACGCAGTATTTT. This translates into CASRGTSGNTDTQYF.

This clonotype was seen ten or more times. This rearrangement joins TRBV11-3 to TRBJ1-1; TRBD1 might be the D (6 bases). This CDR3 region has 14 residues. CDR1 SGHNT and CDR2 YENEEA come from the germline V gene. Trimming cost V 6 bases and J 2 bases, with 13 bases left between them. The CDR3 loop reads CASRVGHENTEAFF. In nucleotides, the CDR3 is TGTGCCAGCAGGGTGGGACATGAAAACACTGAAGCTTTCTTT.

In this sample, this clonotype turned up many times. V gene TRBV12-3 or TRBV12-4 combines with J gene TRBJ1-3, with a possible D match to TRBD1 (6 bases). Trimming left V 4 bases short and J 2 bases short, with 12 bases between. The CDR3 runs to 15 residues. The DNA of the CDR3 is TGTGCCAGCAGTTGGGCCCGGGACACTGGAAACACCATATATTTT. The encoded protein is CASSWARDTGNTIYF.

V is TRBV20-1 and J is TRBJ2-1; no definite D call. Germline V gives CDR1 DFQATT, CDR2 SNEGSKA (reference sequence). V lost 6 bases, J lost 6 bases, and 15 bases lay in between. This CDR3 contains 13 residues. In DNA, the CDR3 is TGCAGTGCGTGGAATAGGCGTAGCAATGAGCAGTTCTTC. Translated, it gives CSAWNRRSNEQFF.

The chain is built from TRBV2 and TRBJ1-6, with TRBD1 as a possible D gene (6 bases). Trimming removed 3 bases at V and 9 bases at J, with 18 bases between. CDR3 length equals 16 residues. Germline V gives CDR1 SNHLY, CDR2 FYNNEI. The CDR3 is CASSDTAGDLGSPLHF. The CDR3 bases are TGTGCCAGCAGTGACACCGCAGGGGATCTAGGTTCACCCCTCCACTTT.

This clonotype was counted ten times or more. CDR3 protein: CSAVLGGPTGNTIYF. CDR3 coding DNA: TGCAGTGCCGTCCTAGGGGGCCCTACTGGAAACACCATATATTTT. The chain couples TRBV20-1 to TRBJ1-3, with TRBD1 matching over 7 bases. This CDR3 is 15 amino acids long. V dropped 6 bases and J dropped 2; count of bases not matched to a gene: 10. Germline CDR1 DFQATT, CDR2 SNEGSKA (reference sequence).

This clonotype appeared many times. The chain combines TRBV2 with TRBJ1-1, with D possibly being TRBD1 (5 bases). CDR1 SNHLY and CDR2 FYNNEI come from the germline V gene. The CDR3 has 15 amino acids. Trimming took off 3 bases at V and 5 bases at J, with 16 bases between the two ends. CDR3 amino acids: CASSDWGVGRTEAFF. CDR3 in DNA: TGTGCCAGCAGTGACTGGGGCGTAGGTAGGACTGAAGCTTTCTTT.

There are many counts of this clonotype. The chain joins TRBV6-1 to TRBJ2-7; 12 bases line up with TRBD2. This CDR3 region has 18 residues. Per the germline V gene, CDR1 is MNHNS and CDR2 is SASEGT. Losses at the gene ends were 2 bases for V and 6 bases for J; bases not matched to a gene: 14. CDR3: CASSEYVLAGGRSSEQYF. In DNA form, the CDR3 reads TGTGCCAGCAGTGAATATGTACTAGCGGGAGGAAGGAGTTCCGAGCAGTACTTC.

The V and J genes are TRBV12-3 or TRBV12-4 and TRBJ1-6, with TRBD1 matching over 7 bases. This CDR3 is built from 14 residues. J was trimmed by 9 bases and V by 5 bases; bases with no gene match: 7. The CDR3 sequence: CASSSRGEGSPLHF. CDR3 in DNA: TGTGCCAGCAGTAGCAGGGGGGAAGGTTCACCCCTCCACTTT.

This clonotype was picked up many times. The chain links TRBV12-3 or TRBV12-4 to TRBJ1-5; D uncertain. The CDR3 has 15 amino acids. V lost 0 bases, J lost 7 bases, and 13 bases lay in between. CDR3: CASSLASGQGQPQHF. The CDR3, as DNA: TGTGCCAGCAGTTTAGCGTCGGGTCAAGGCCAGCCCCAGCATTTT.

This clonotype was found many times. This rearrangement joins TRBV28 to TRBJ1-2; D possibly corresponds to TRBD1 (5 bases). Germline CDR1 and CDR2: MDHEN and SYDVKM. This CDR3 is 14 amino acids long. Trimming left V 3 bases short and J 5 bases short, with 13 bases between. CDR3 DNA: TGTGCCAGCAGTTTGGGGCAGGTTGGTTATGGCTACACCTTC. Amino acids: CASSLGQVGYGYTF.

There are many counts of this clonotype. The chain joins TRBV11-2 to TRBJ2-1; 12 nucleotides line up with TRBD2. Germline V gene data show CDR1 as SGHAT and CDR2 as FQNNGV. The J segment lost 6 bases and the V segment lost 7 bases, leaving 10 bases of the junction unmatched. The CDR3 length is 16 residues. The CDR3: CASTHKGTSGFNEQFF. For the CDR3, the DNA is TGTGCCAGCACCCATAAGGGGACTAGCGGGTTCAATGAGCAGTTCTTC.

This clonotype was observed many times. The CDR3 loop is CASSVLGETEAFF. The CDR3 DNA reads TGTGCCAGCAGCGTATTAGGAGAAACTGAAGCTTTCTTT. The chain recombines TRBV9 with TRBJ1-1; no clear D. V was pared by 1 base and J by 5 bases, with 9 bases between. Germline values: CDR1 SGDLS, CDR2 YYNGEE. The CDR3 contains 13 residues.

Worth noting for this clonotype: A much larger clone lies one base from this, so it may be a read error. This likely comes from a read error, as the CDR3 has no conserved phenylalanine or tryptophan at its end. V gene TRBV5-1 combines with J gene TRBJ2-3; 8 bases fit TRBD1. CDR1 is SGHRS, CDR2 YFSETQ, per germline. V was pared by 4 bases and J by 1 base, with 5 bases of the junction left unmatched. The CDR3 runs 15 residues. The CDR3 here is CASSPGGLGTDTQYV. For the CDR3, the DNA is TGCGCCAGCAGCCCAGGGGGCTTGGGCACAGATACGCAGTATGTT.

Comment on this clonotype: A much larger clonotype is one base distant, so this may be a read error. This chain links TRBV30 with TRBJ1-3; the D is unclear. Trimming cost V 2 bases and J 0 bases, with 5 bases left between them. In germline, CDR1 is GTSNPN, CDR2 SVGIG (reference sequence). This CDR3 comprises 13 residues. The CDR3 region is CAWSLHSGNTIYF. The CDR3 coding sequence is TGTGCCTGGAGTCTGCACTCTGGAAACACCATATATTTT.

At least ten counts were recorded for this clonotype. The rearrangement links TRBV28 to TRBJ1-4; D perhaps matches TRBD1 (6 bases). CDR1 and CDR2 (germline): MDHEN, SYDVKM. The germline V and J ends were trimmed by 5 bases and 8 bases, with 12 bases remaining between them. CDR3 size: 13 residues. This chain's CDR3 is CASSPDRLEKLFF. The DNA of the CDR3 is TGTGCCAGCAGTCCCGACAGGTTGGAAAAACTGTTTTTT.

This clonotype was detected ten times or more. The V call is TRBV24-1, the J call TRBJ2-5, with a tentative D call TRBD1 (5 bases). Trimming cost V 4 bases and J 2 bases, with 10 bases left between them. Germline CDR1 and CDR2: KGHDR and SFDVKD. The CDR3 loop spans 14 amino acids. The DNA of the CDR3 is TGTGCCACCAGTGAGACAGCGCAGCAAGAGACCCAGTACTTC. It translates to CATSETAQQETQYF.